Sequencing of this T cell receptor beta chain was carried out in a study of T cell repertoires and HLA-DP antigens. General observations from the study: Responder cells were total CD4+ cells with a HeLa antigen-presenting system. Against both alloantigens, CD137+ clonality was similar, roughly 0.39.

The CDR3 has 13 residues. Per germline, CDR1 MNHEY and CDR2 SVGAGI. V was shortened by 6 bases and J by 3 bases, with 12 bases between the two germline ends. The data were produced by immunoSEQ multiplex PCR, yet TCRdb's version contains in-frame clones alone and is incomplete. The sample contains about 89,000 clones, about nine tenths of which appear only once. Comment on this clone: The antigen is not known.

Sequences were obtained from CD4+ T cells from PBMCs. The receptor's source is a man between 45 and 60 years old in good health and CMV-seronegative. The V gene is TRBV6-5, the J gene TRBJ2-7; D gene unclear. CDR3 DNA sequence: TGTGCCAGCAGCACCGCGCAGAACTACGAGCAGTACTTC. As protein: CASSTAQNYEQYF.